Listed here is a single T cell receptor beta chain. The antigen is not known. Germline V lookup: CDR1 MNHNS, CDR2 SASEGT. V lost 4 bases, J lost 1 base, and 5 bases stayed unmatched. The CDR3 consists of 15 residues. This specimen comes from a study of vaccination and CD4 T cells after COVID-19. Treatment of the sample: roughly ten-day PBMC culture with coronavirus spike peptide pools or control peptides (ViraFEST assay). Sequencing of the DNA from cultured CD4+ T cells was carried out with the Oncomine TCR Beta short-read assay. Cultured CD4+ T cells yielded the extracted genomic DNA. TCRdb re-called the PCR reads through MiXCR, storing one row per CDR3 protein. The sample has over 10,000 distinct CDR3 sequences; about 47% are singletons.

The sequenced sample consisted of CD4+ T cells from blood, cultured in vitro. The rearrangement links TRBV6-1 to TRBJ1-1, with 8 bases that match TRBD1. This receptor was obtained from a human donor who had recovered from COVID-19. The CDR3 DNA reads as TGTGCCAGCAGTGGAGAGGACAGGGAGAACACTGAAGCTTTCTTT. It encodes CASSGEDRENTEAFF.